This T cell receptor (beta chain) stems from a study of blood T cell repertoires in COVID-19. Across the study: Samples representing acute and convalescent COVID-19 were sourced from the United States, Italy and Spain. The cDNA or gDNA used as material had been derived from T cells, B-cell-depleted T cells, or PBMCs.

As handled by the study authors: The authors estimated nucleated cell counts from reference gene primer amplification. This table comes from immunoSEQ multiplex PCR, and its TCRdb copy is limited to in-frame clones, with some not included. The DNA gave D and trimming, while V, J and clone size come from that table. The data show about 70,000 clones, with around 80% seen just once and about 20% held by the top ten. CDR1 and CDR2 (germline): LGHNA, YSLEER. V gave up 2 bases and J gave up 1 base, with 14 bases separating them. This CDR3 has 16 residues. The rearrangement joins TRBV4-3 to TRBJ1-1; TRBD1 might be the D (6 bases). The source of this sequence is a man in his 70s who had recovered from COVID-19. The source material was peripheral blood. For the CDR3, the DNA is TGCGCCAGCAGCCAATGGAGGGGGGGACCGAACACTGAAGCTTTCTTT. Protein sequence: CASSQWRGGPNTEAFF.